Below are 21 T cell receptor beta chains sequenced from a single sample in a study of T cells after yellow fever vaccination. TCRdb reprocessed the 5' RACE reads via MiXCR and lists one record per CDR3 protein. This table holds hundreds of thousands of distinct CDR3 sequences, approximately 13% found once. The source was PBMCs, collected on the day of the yellow fever booster vaccination. These receptors came from a man aged 30 to 45 who received the YFV17D yellow fever vaccine.

This clonotype has just a few counts. V usage is TRBV14 and J usage is TRBJ2-1, with D possibly matching TRBD2 (6 bases). The CDR3 spans 16 residues. The V gene's germline CDR1 is SGHDN and CDR2 FVKESK. Trimming removed 2 bases at V and 6 bases at J, with 17 bases between. In DNA, the CDR3 is TGTGCCAGCAGCCAAACCCGCGGGGCCGGGGCCAATGAGCAGTTCTTC. This sequence encodes CASSQTRGAGANEQFF. The full variable domain, completed using reference TRBV14 and TRBJ2-1, is EAGVTQFPSHSVIEKGQTVTLRCDPISGHDNLYWYRRVMGKEIKFLLHFVKESKQDESGMPNNRFLAERTGGTYSTLKVQPAELEDSGVYFCASSQTRGAGANEQFFGPGTRLTVL.

This clonotype showed up many times. The chain employs TRBV7-2 and TRBJ2-2, with TRBD2 as a possible D gene (5 bases). CDR3 size: 14 residues. In germline, CDR1 is SGHTA, CDR2 FQGNSA. The ends were cut back, 1 base at V and 7 bases at J, with 10 bases in the middle. CDR3 sequence: CASSLVEGNGELFF. The CDR3 nucleotides read TGTGCCAGCAGCTTAGTAGAGGGTAACGGGGAGCTGTTTTTT. Looking up the rest from reference TRBV7-2 and TRBJ2-2 gives the full variable domain: GAGVSQSPSNKVTEKGKDVELRCDPISGHTALYWYRQSLGQGLEFLIYFQGNSAPDKSGLPSDRFSAERTGGSVSTLTIQRTQQEDSAVYLCASSLVEGNGELFFGEGSRLTVL.

This chain joins TRBV19 and TRBJ2-1, with TRBD2 as a possible D gene (6 bases). Germline-derived CDR1 and CDR2 are LNHDA and SQIVND (reference sequence). V was trimmed by 6 bases and J by 3 bases, leaving 15 bases between them. The CDR3 is made up of 15 amino acids. CDR3 region: CASSLLGGVYNEQFF. The CDR3 DNA sequence: TGTGCCAGTAGCCTCCTCGGCGGGGTCTACAATGAGCAGTTCTTC.

This clonotype was observed a handful of times. This chain connects TRBV11-2 to TRBJ2-5; 14 bases line up with TRBD2. The V and J ends lost 3 bases and 5 bases, in that order; junction bases with no gene match: 8. Germline CDR1 reads SGHAT; CDR2 reads FQNNGV. The CDR3 is 17 residues long. Here the CDR3 reads CASSLGTSGGMGETQYF. Here the CDR3 DNA reads TGTGCCAGCAGCTTGGGGACTAGCGGGGGTATGGGGGAGACCCAGTACTTC.

This clonotype was recorded many times. The chain combines TRBV29-1 with TRBJ2-7; TRBD1 agrees at 7 bases. The CDR3 consists of 15 residues. Germline V gives CDR1 SQVTM, CDR2 ANQGSEA. The junction had 14 bases not matched to a gene; V was cut back by 5 bases and J by 4 bases. CDR3 residues: CSVKTTGTALYEQYF. In DNA form, the CDR3 reads TGCAGCGTTAAAACCACCGGGACAGCCCTTTACGAGCAGTACTTC.

The V gene is TRBV6-2 or TRBV6-3, the J gene TRBJ2-5; 8 bases agree with TRBD1. V lost 1 base and J lost 4; bases outside the gene matches: 8. The CDR3 is 16 residues long. CDR1 MNHEY and CDR2 SVGEGT come from the germline V gene. The CDR3 sequence is CASSYFGGTGGETQYF. The CDR3, as DNA: TGTGCCAGCAGTTACTTCGGCGGGACAGGAGGAGAGACCCAGTACTTC.

Only a few counts were recorded for this clonotype. V is TRBV4-3 and J is TRBJ2-3; D may be TRBD2 (6 bases). The germline V and J ends were trimmed by 5 bases and 3 bases, with 18 bases remaining between them. Germline CDR1 LGHNA, CDR2 YSLEER. CDR3 length equals 16 residues. Here the CDR3 DNA reads TGCGCCAGCAGCGAAGGGATCGGGAGTCTGACAGATACGCAGTATTTT. Amino acid sequence: CASSEGIGSLTDTQYF.

This clonotype has only a few counts. The V gene is TRBV5-1, the J gene TRBJ2-3, with a possible D match to TRBD1 (6 bases). V was shortened by 1 base and J by 3 bases, with 15 bases between the two germline ends. Germline CDR1 and CDR2: SGHRS and YFSETQ. The CDR3 runs to 16 residues. CDR3 in amino acids: CASSLFGGHGTDTQYF. The CDR3 region has the DNA TGCGCCAGCAGCTTGTTTGGGGGCCACGGGACAGATACGCAGTATTTT. The full variable domain, with the rest looked up from reference TRBV5-1 and TRBJ2-3, is KAGVTQTPRYLIKTRGQQVTLSCSPISGHRSVSWYQQTPGQGLQFLFEYFSETQRNKGNFPGRFSGRQFSNSRSEMNVSTLELGDSALYLCASSLFGGHGTDTQYFGPGTRLTVL.

The rearrangement joins TRBV5-6 to TRBJ1-5, with TRBD1 as a possible D gene (5 bases). There are 16 residues in the CDR3. V lost 4 bases and J lost 2, with 16 bases in between. CDR1 and CDR2 (germline): SGHDT, YYEEEE. CDR3 in amino acids: CASSLPQGDGNQPQHF. CDR3 in DNA: TGTGCCAGCAGCCTACCGCAGGGCGACGGCAATCAGCCCCAGCATTTT.

The chain uses TRBV4-3 and TRBJ2-7; D not certain. The CDR3 runs 17 residues. The V gene's germline CDR1 is LGHNA and CDR2 YSLEER. V shed 0 bases and J shed 0 bases, with 15 bases lying between them. The CDR3 DNA reads TGCGCCAGCAGCCAAGATAGAGAGACCAGGAGCTCCTACGAGCAGTACTTC. Translated: CASSQDRETRSSYEQYF.

This clonotype was counted ten times or more. J is TRBJ2-1 and V is TRBV11-2, with D perhaps matching TRBD2 (5 bases). Trimming cost V 11 bases and J 4 bases, with 9 bases left between them. The germline CDR1 and CDR2 sequences are SGHAT and FQNNGV. There are 11 residues in the CDR3. The CDR3 DNA sequence: TGTGCCGGAGCGGCTTACAATGAGCAGTTCTTC. It encodes CAGAAYNEQFF.

This clonotype turned up a few times. The chain joins TRBV28 to TRBJ2-3; D gene unclear. Trimming took 6 bases from V and 2 from J, leaving 9 bases between them. The CDR3 is made up of 13 amino acids. Germline V gene lookup returns CDR1 MDHEN and CDR2 SYDVKM. CDR3 sequence (DNA): TGTGCCAGCAGCCTCGACATCACAGATACGCAGTATTTT. Residues: CASSLDITDTQYF. The variable domain in full, completed from reference TRBV28 and TRBJ2-3, reads DVKVTQSSRYLVKRTGEKVFLECVQDMDHENMFWYRQDPGLGLRLIYFSYDVKMKEKGDIPEGYSVSREKKERFSLILESASTNQTSMYLCASSLDITDTQYFGPGTRLTVL.

This clonotype showed up many times. The V and J genes are TRBV7-9 and TRBJ2-2, with 10 positions matching TRBD1. Losses at the gene ends were 5 bases for V and 5 bases for J; bases not matched to a gene: 5. The CDR3 consists of 15 residues. From germline, CDR1 is SEHNR and CDR2 FQNEAQ (reference sequence). The CDR3 here is CASSKRTGGTGELFF. The CDR3 coding sequence is TGTGCCAGCAGCAAACGGACAGGGGGTACCGGGGAGCTGTTTTTT. The full variable domain, in which reference TRBV7-9 and TRBJ2-2 provide the parts outside the CDR3, is DTGVSQNPRHKITKRGQNVTFRCDPISEHNRLYWYRQTLGQGPEFLTYFQNEAQLEKSRLLSDRFSAERPKGSFSTLEIQRTEQGDSAMYLCASSKRTGGTGELFFGEGSRLTVL.

This clonotype turned up a few times. CDR3 DNA: TGTGCCTGGAGTAACCGGGACAGACAACCTTTGGAGCTGTTTTTT. Translation gives CAWSNRDRQPLELFF. V gene TRBV30 combines with J gene TRBJ2-2, with 7 bases lining up with TRBD1. CDR1 is GTSNPN and CDR2 is SVGIG in the germline V gene (reference sequence). The CDR3 is 15 amino acids. The trim removed 2 bases at V and 10 bases at J, leaving 13 bases unmatched.

This clonotype turned up a few times. The V and J genes are TRBV29-1 and TRBJ2-7, with D unclear. The V gene's germline CDR1 is SQVTM and CDR2 ANQGSEA. The CDR3 is 10 amino acids. V lost 7 bases, J lost 6 bases, and 10 bases lay in between. The CDR3 here is CSAKVGEQYF. The CDR3 DNA sequence: TGCAGCGCAAAGGTGGGCGAGCAGTACTTC.

V and J are TRBV29-1 and TRBJ2-3, with 8 bases identical to TRBD1. The ends lost 3 bases at V and 4 bases at J; junction bases unmatched: 9. The V gene's germline CDR1 is SQVTM and CDR2 ANQGSEA. CDR3 size: 15 residues. The DNA of the CDR3 is TGCAGCGTTGATCTGGGGTCAGGGGGCCCAGATACGCAGTATTTT. As protein: CSVDLGSGGPDTQYF.

The CDR3 DNA reads as TGTGCCAGCAGCCTCTACGGGCCGCCCAGCTCCTACGAGCAGTACTTC. Amino acids: CASSLYGPPSSYEQYF. The V gene is TRBV7-2, the J gene TRBJ2-7; no reliable D call. Germline lookup yields CDR1 SGHTA and CDR2 FQGNSA. The CDR3 contains 16 residues. V was cut by 5 bases and J by 0 bases, with 17 bases left in between. The whole variable domain, remainder taken from reference TRBV7-2 and TRBJ2-7, is GAGVSQSPSNKVTEKGKDVELRCDPISGHTALYWYRQSLGQGLEFLIYFQGNSAPDKSGLPSDRFSAERTGGSVSTLTIQRTQQEDSAVYLCASSLYGPPSSYEQYFGPGTRLTVT.

This clonotype was recorded many times. The DNA of the CDR3 is TGTGCCAGCAGAACTAGCGGGACCGGGGAGCTGTTTTTT. This sequence encodes CASRTSGTGELFF. V usage is TRBV12-3 or TRBV12-4 and J usage is TRBJ2-2; 9 bases agree with TRBD2. J gave up 5 bases and V 6 bases, and 1 base lay outside the gene matches. This CDR3 is built from 13 residues.

V usage is TRBV5-6 and J usage is TRBJ2-7; 12 bases are a match to TRBD2. The trim removed 4 bases at V and 4 bases at J, leaving 9 bases unmatched. Germline loops: CDR1 SGHDT, CDR2 YYEEEE. The CDR3 has 16 amino acids. CDR3 loop: CASSVSVGTSGYEQYF. CDR3 coding DNA: TGTGCCAGCAGCGTATCCGTGGGGACTAGCGGGTACGAGCAGTACTTC.

Ten or more counts support this clonotype. This chain joins TRBV18 and TRBJ2-7; D is unresolved. This CDR3 region has 13 residues. Trimming stripped 2 bases from V and 5 bases from J, with 10 bases between. Germline V lookup: CDR1 KGHSH, CDR2 LQKENI. Here the CDR3 DNA reads TGTGCCAGCTCACCAATGAGCGACGACGAGCAGTACTTC. Protein product: CASSPMSDDEQYF.

The chain combines TRBV5-6 with TRBJ2-6, with 11 bases lining up with TRBD1. Germline loops: CDR1 SGHDT, CDR2 YYEEEE. The CDR3 loop spans 19 amino acids. With 2 bases clipped from V and 2 bases from J, the junction kept 9 bases outside the gene matches. This chain's CDR3 is CASSLLGQGGSPGANVLTF. The CDR3 DNA follows: TGTGCCAGCAGCTTATTGGGACAGGGGGGGTCCCCTGGGGCCAACGTCCTGACTTTC.